Described below is a single T cell receptor beta chain sequence and its context. The source of the sample is a study of blood T cells in healthy people across ages. Combining a sample-barcoded 5' primer with a J-beta primer mix, a second PCR ran for 7 to 11 cycles. TCRdb redid the calling of the 5' RACE reads with MiXCR, one entry per CDR3 protein. The sample lists about 1.5 million distinct CDR3 sequences; 35% to 45% were seen once. Per the germline V gene, CDR1 is SQVTM and CDR2 is ANQGSEA. This CDR3 has 12 residues. Trimming left V 3 bases short and J 5 bases short, with 10 bases between. Sequences were obtained from blood. This TCR derives from a young woman in good health. The rearrangement joins TRBV29-1 to TRBJ1-2; perhaps TRBD1 as D (5 bases). The CDR3 DNA is TGCAGCGTTGACAGGGAGGGGTATGGCTACACCTTC. It translates to CSVDREGYGYTF.